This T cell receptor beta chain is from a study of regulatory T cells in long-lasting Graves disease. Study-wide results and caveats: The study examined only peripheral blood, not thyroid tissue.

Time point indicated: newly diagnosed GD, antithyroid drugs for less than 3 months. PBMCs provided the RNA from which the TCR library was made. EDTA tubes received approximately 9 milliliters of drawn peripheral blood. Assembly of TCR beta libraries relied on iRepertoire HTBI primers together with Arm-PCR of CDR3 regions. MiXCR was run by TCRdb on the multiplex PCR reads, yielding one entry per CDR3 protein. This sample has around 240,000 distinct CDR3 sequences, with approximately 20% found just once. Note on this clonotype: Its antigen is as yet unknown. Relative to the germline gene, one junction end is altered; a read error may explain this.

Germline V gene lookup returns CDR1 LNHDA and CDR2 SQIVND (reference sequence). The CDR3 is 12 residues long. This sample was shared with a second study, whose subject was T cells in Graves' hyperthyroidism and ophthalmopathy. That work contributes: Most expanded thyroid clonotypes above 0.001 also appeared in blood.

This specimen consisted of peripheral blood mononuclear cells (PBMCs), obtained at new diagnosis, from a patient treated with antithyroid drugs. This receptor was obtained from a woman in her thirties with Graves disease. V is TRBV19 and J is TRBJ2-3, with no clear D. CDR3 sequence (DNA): TGTACCAGTAGTCCCACGACAGATACGCAGTATTTT. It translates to CTSSPTTDTQYF.